This TCR beta chain was recovered during a study of T-cell reconstitution after alpha-beta-depleted transplantation in children (dated by TCRdb to 2015 to 2016). Regarding the study in general: T-cell immune reconstitution after TCRalphabeta/CD19-depleted allogeneic hematopoietic cell transplantation in children was quantitatively tracked in the study by means of TCR repertoire profiling.

Libraries were built with PCR. Sequencing took place on an Illumina HiSeq 2500. TCR library preparation used molecular barcoding, with unique molecular identifiers applied to normalize quantification of the TCRbeta repertoire. TCRdb itself trimmed the public reads at Q25 with fastp, ran MiXCR and retained productive beta chains. CDR3 protein sequences are deduplicated, and each keeps its most common genes and DNA. This sample is represented by about 240,000 distinct CDR3 sequences; 12% of them were singletons. The ten most abundant clones make up about 2.4% of the sample. At least ten counts were recorded for this clonotype. Its antigen target is currently unknown. No much larger clone exists at a distance of one base, and base qualities are not known. Taken from cysteine to phenylalanine, the CDR3 has 16 residues. The sequence is cut down to CDR3 DNA, 48 bases in frame from base 1. Trimming takes 4 bases off V and 8 bases off J; junction bases not matched to a gene: 13. As encoded in the germline V gene (reference sequence), CDR1 is SEHNR while CDR2 is FQNEAQ.

The TCR originated in a human donor who donated a stem cell graft to a child with acute lymphoblastic leukemia. Sequences were derived from PBMCs from the stem cell graft donor, sampled from the stem cell graft. The chain uses TRBV7-9 and TRBJ1-5, with 8 middle bases fitting TRBD1. DNA sequence: TGTGCCAGCAGCTCCTGGGACAGGCCCCTACCGGAGCCCCAGCATTTT. It specifies CASSSWDRPLPEPQHF.